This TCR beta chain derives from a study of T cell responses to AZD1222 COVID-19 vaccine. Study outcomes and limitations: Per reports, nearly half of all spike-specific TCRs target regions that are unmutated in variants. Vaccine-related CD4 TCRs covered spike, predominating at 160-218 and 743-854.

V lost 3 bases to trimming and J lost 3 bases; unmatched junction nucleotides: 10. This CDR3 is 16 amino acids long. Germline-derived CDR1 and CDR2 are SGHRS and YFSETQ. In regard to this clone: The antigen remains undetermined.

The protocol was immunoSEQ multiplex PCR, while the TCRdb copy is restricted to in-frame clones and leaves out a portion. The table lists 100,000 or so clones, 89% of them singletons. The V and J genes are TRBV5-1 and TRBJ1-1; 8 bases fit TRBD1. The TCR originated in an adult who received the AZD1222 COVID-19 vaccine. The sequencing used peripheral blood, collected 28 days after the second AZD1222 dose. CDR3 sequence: CASSSNQGAVDTEAFF. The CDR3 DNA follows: TGCGCCAGCAGCTCCAATCAGGGGGCAGTCGACACTGAAGCTTTCTTT.